These 32 T cell receptor beta chains were all obtained from the same sample, sequenced in a study of beta chain features in type 1 diabetes. Expressed TCRB transcripts were sequenced because the isolated RNA had all been reverse transcribed beforehand. Clones were sequenced by immunoSEQ multiplex PCR, and TCRdb holds only the in-frame ones, with some missing. The sample includes over 700,000 clones, about a sixth of them seen just once. The sample comprised naive CD4+ T cells from blood. The receptor set was obtained from a woman between 18 and 30 years old in good health.

The DNA for the CDR3 is TGTGCCATTTCCCCCCGGGCCGAAGCTTTCTTT. It translates to CAISPRAEAFF. J is TRBJ1-1 and V is TRBV7-9, with D uncertain. Germline values: CDR1 SEHNR, CDR2 FQNEAQ (reference sequence). Trimming removed 10 bases from V and 8 bases from J, with 14 bases in between. The CDR3 has 11 amino acids. Based on the CDR3 plus reference TRBV7-9 and TRBJ1-1, the full variable domain is DTGVSQNPRHKITKRGQNVTFRCDPISEHNRLYWYRQTLGQGPEFLTYFQNEAQLEKSRLLSDRFSAERPKGSFSTLEIQRTEQGDSAMYLCAISPRAEAFFGQGTRLTVV.

A few counts support this clone. The V call is TRBV5-1, the J call TRBJ2-2; TRBD2 aligns across 7 bases. The CDR3 is made up of 18 amino acids. The germline CDR1 and CDR2 sequences are SGHRS and YFSETQ. Unmatched junction bases numbered 9, after V lost 1 base and J lost 0 bases. CDR3 DNA sequence: TGCGCCAGCAGCTTGAGGGGAGGGAGACCCGCGAACACCGGGGAGCTGTTTTTT. This sequence encodes CASSLRGGRPANTGELFF.

This clone was counted only a few times. The V call is TRBV7-2, the J call TRBJ1-2, with 7 positions matching TRBD1. The CDR3 runs 11 residues. V trimming: 0 bases; J trimming: 11 bases; junction bases outside the gene matches: 0. The V gene's germline CDR1 is SGHTA and CDR2 FQGNSA. In nucleotides, the CDR3 is TGTGCCAGCAGCTTAGCCAGGGGGTACACCTTC. Translating it yields CASSLARGYTF. Variable domain in full (rest from reference TRBV7-2 and TRBJ1-2): GAGVSQSPSNKVTEKGKDVELRCDPISGHTALYWYRQSLGQGLEFLIYFQGNSAPDKSGLPSDRFSAERTGGSVSTLTIQRTQQEDSAVYLCASSLARGYTFGSGTRLTVV.

This clone turned up a few times. The sample carries other DNA sequences with the same CDR3. The chain employs TRBV7-9 and TRBJ2-3; no firm D call. This CDR3 comprises 12 residues. V lost 7 bases and J 3 bases, leaving 8 bases between the germline ends. Germline values: CDR1 SEHNR, CDR2 FQNEAQ (reference sequence). CDR3 region: CASTTGTDTQYF. The CDR3 DNA follows: TGTGCCAGCACCACCGGAACAGATACGCAGTATTTT.

The genes are TRBV6-6 and TRBJ2-5; TRBD1 or TRBD2 may be the D gene (5 bases each). Trimming stripped 5 bases from V and 2 bases from J, with 15 bases between. Germline V lookup: CDR1 MNHNY, CDR2 SVGAGI (reference sequence). The CDR3 is 15 residues long. CDR3 bases: TGTGCCAGCAGTCGATCGAGAGGGGAGCAAGAGACCCAGTACTTC. It specifies CASSRSRGEQETQYF.

This clone was counted only a few times. J is TRBJ2-7 and V is TRBV20-1; no clear D. The CDR3 length is 11 residues. Trimming left V 5 bases short and J 6 bases short, with 11 bases between. Germline-derived CDR1 and CDR2 are DFQATT and SNEGSKA (reference sequence). The CDR3 DNA follows: TGCAGTGCTGCATCCATAGGCGAGCAGTACTTC. It yields the protein CSAASIGEQYF.

This clone came up a few times. The rearrangement uses TRBV6-5 and TRBJ1-4; maybe TRBD1 (5 bases). The length of the CDR3 is 15 residues. CDR1 is MNHEY and CDR2 is SVGAGI in the germline V gene. V was shortened by 0 bases and J by 7 bases, with 12 bases between the two germline ends. The CDR3, as DNA: TGTGCCAGCAGTTACTCGCCAGGGATCGTTGAAAAACTGTTTTTT. It is translated as CASSYSPGIVEKLFF.

This sequence joins TRBV28 and TRBJ2-7; either TRBD1 or TRBD2 may supply D (5 bases each). The CDR3 sequence is 15 residues long. V lost 6 bases and J 3 bases, leaving 18 bases between the germline ends. Germline V gene sequence: CDR1 MDHEN, CDR2 SYDVKM. The CDR3, as DNA: TGTGCCAGCAGAGAGGGCACGGGGCTGGGCTACGAGCAGTACTTC. It translates to CASREGTGLGYEQYF.

The chain joins TRBV7-9 to TRBJ2-6; D is unresolved. Trimming took off 3 bases at V and 0 bases at J, with 6 bases between the two ends. CDR1 is SEHNR, CDR2 FQNEAQ, per germline (reference sequence). The CDR3 is made up of 15 amino acids. Here the CDR3 DNA reads TGTGCCAGCAGCTTCCAGATCTCTGGGGCCAACGTCCTGACTTTC. Its protein is CASSFQISGANVLTF.

Notes on this clone: Within the sample, other DNA sequences also encode this same CDR3. The chain has TRBV2 and TRBJ2-5, with 12 positions matching TRBD1. V gave up 6 bases and J gave up 5 bases; unmatched junction bases: 4. Germline V gene sequence: CDR1 SNHLY, CDR2 FYNNEI. The CDR3 runs 14 residues. The CDR3 sequence: CASSQGQGAETQYF. CDR3 coding DNA: TGTGCCAGCAGCCAGGGACAGGGGGCTGAGACCCAGTACTTC.

The rearrangement joins TRBV29-1 to TRBJ1-3; no firm D call. There are 11 residues in the CDR3. CDR1 is SQVTM, CDR2 ANQGSEA, per germline. The V end was cut by 1 base, the J end by 4 bases, with 2 bases between. CDR3 protein: CSVEGGNTIYF. The CDR3 DNA follows: TGCAGCGTTGAAGGCGGAAACACCATATATTTT. The complete variable domain, with remaining parts taken from reference TRBV29-1 and TRBJ1-3, reads SAVISQKPSRDICQRGTSLTIQCQVDSQVTMMFWYRQQPGQSLTLIATANQGSEATYESGFVIDKFPISRPNLTFSTLTVSNMSPEDSSIYLCSVEGGNTIYFGEGSWLTVV.

CDR3 amino acids: CASRGLAGGQETQYF. For the CDR3, the DNA is TGTGCCAGCAGGGGACTAGCGGGGGGCCAAGAGACCCAGTACTTC. This chain uses TRBV7-9 with TRBJ2-5; 15 positions agree with TRBD2. Germline values: CDR1 SEHNR, CDR2 FQNEAQ (reference sequence). With 6 bases clipped from V and 1 base from J, the junction kept 0 bases outside the gene matches. The CDR3 runs to 15 residues.

V is TRBV7-3 and J is TRBJ2-1; D is tentatively TRBD1 or TRBD2 (5 bases each). The CDR3 is made up of 13 amino acids. Germline values: CDR1 SGHTA, CDR2 FQGTGA. Trimming took off 2 bases at V and 10 bases at J, with 12 bases between the two ends. For the CDR3, the DNA is TGTGCCAGCAGCTTAGGTCGGGACCAGGAGCAGTTCTTC. This sequence encodes CASSLGRDQEQFF.

The chain combines TRBV15 with TRBJ2-3; TRBD1 matches at 9 bases. The V segment lost 1 base and the J segment 3 bases; nucleotides outside the gene matches: 8. The CDR3 is 17 amino acids. Germline assignment: CDR1 LNHNV and CDR2 YYDKDF (reference sequence). The CDR3 is CATSRGGQGLGTDTQYF. CDR3 sequence (DNA): TGTGCCACCAGCAGAGGGGGACAGGGCCTAGGGACAGATACGCAGTATTTT.

This clone was observed a handful of times. The chain couples TRBV4-2 to TRBJ2-6, with TRBD1 matching 7 bases. The CDR3 consists of 16 residues. Germline V gene sequence: CDR1 LGHNA, CDR2 YNFKEQ. J gave up 0 bases and V 4 bases, and 3 bases lay outside the gene matches. CDR3 in amino acids: CASSRDRDSGANVLTF. The CDR3 nucleotides read TGTGCCAGCAGCCGAGACAGGGACTCTGGGGCCAACGTCCTGACTTTC.

This clone has more than one count but fewer than ten. J is TRBJ2-7 and V is TRBV5-4, with TRBD2 matching 12 bases. CDR3 length equals 17 residues. V lost 5 bases to trimming and J lost 6 bases; unmatched junction nucleotides: 15. Germline V gene lookup returns CDR1 SGHNT and CDR2 YYREEE (reference sequence). The CDR3 region has the DNA TGTGCCAGCAGTCCCGGGACTAGCGGGCCCGTAAGTTCCGAGCAGTACTTC. Protein product: CASSPGTSGPVSSEQYF.

On this clone: At the DNA level, this CDR3 is encoded by other sequences in the same sample as well. The chain joins TRBV20-1 to TRBJ2-7; no firm D call. The V end was cut by 0 bases, the J end by 7 bases, with 7 bases between. Germline V gene sequence: CDR1 DFQATT, CDR2 SNEGSKA (reference sequence). The CDR3 spans 11 residues. This CDR3 reads CSARDLGEQYF. Here the CDR3 DNA reads TGCAGTGCTAGAGATCTTGGGGAGCAGTACTTC.

This clone was recorded a few times. The rearrangement joins TRBV7-9 to TRBJ2-3; TRBD2 might be the D (6 bases). Germline V gene lookup returns CDR1 SEHNR and CDR2 FQNEAQ (reference sequence). The CDR3 consists of 17 residues. The V end lost 5 bases, the J end lost 3 bases, and 21 bases lay between the germline ends. The CDR3 DNA reads as TGTGCCAGCAGCCAACGCCCCACCCGGGGGTCGACAGATACGCAGTATTTT. Protein: CASSQRPTRGSTDTQYF.

This clone has only a few counts. The gene calls are TRBV9 and TRBJ2-5; D ambiguous. This CDR3 region has 15 residues. Germline values: CDR1 SGDLS, CDR2 YYNGEE. Trimming took off 5 bases at V and 0 bases at J, with 14 bases between the two ends. CDR3 in DNA: TGTGCCAGCAGTCAAGGACCCAACAACCAAGAGACCCAGTACTTC. This gives the protein CASSQGPNNQETQYF.

The chain employs TRBV4-1 and TRBJ1-2; D is unclear. Germline V gives CDR1 MGHRA, CDR2 YSYEKL. The CDR3 is made up of 13 amino acids. V was trimmed by 4 bases and J by 2 bases, leaving 8 bases between them. The CDR3 DNA reads TGCGCCAGCAGCCTGCAAGTCAACTATGGCTACACCTTC. Its protein product is CASSLQVNYGYTF.

This chain links TRBV5-1 with TRBJ2-1; TRBD1 matches 9 bases. V lost 4 bases to trimming and J lost 6 bases; unmatched junction nucleotides: 5. Germline CDR1 is SGHRS and CDR2 is YFSETQ. The CDR3 has 14 amino acids. The CDR3 DNA sequence: TGCGCCAGCAGCGTACAGGGGGCGTTCAATGAGCAGTTCTTC. Its translation is CASSVQGAFNEQFF.

This chain connects TRBV7-2 to TRBJ2-7, with 7 bases fitting TRBD2. The CDR3 length is 15 residues. V trimming: 2 bases; J trimming: 2 bases; junction bases outside the gene matches: 6. Germline CDR1 is SGHTA and CDR2 is FQGNSA. CDR3 region: CASSLRTGGTYEQYF. In DNA form, the CDR3 reads TGTGCCAGCAGCTTAAGAACGGGAGGTACCTACGAGCAGTACTTC.

The chain uses TRBV7-2 and TRBJ2-7; unclear D gene. This CDR3 region has 12 residues. Per germline, CDR1 SGHTA and CDR2 FQGNSA. V was pared by 5 bases and J by 4 bases, with 9 bases between. DNA for the CDR3: TGTGCCAGCAGCCGCCTAGATTACGAGCAGTACTTC. Translated: CASSRLDYEQYF.

In its sample, this clone was seen a few times. The gene calls are TRBV7-3 and TRBJ2-1; D might be TRBD1 or TRBD2, each matching 5 bases. The V and J ends lost 1 base and 14 bases respectively, with 18 bases between them. The CDR3 sequence is 14 residues long. CDR1 and CDR2 from the germline V gene are SGHTA and FQGTGA. CDR3 region: CASSLMSGTHSKFF. CDR3 DNA sequence: TGTGCCAGCAGCTTAATGTCCGGGACCCACTCCAAGTTCTTC.

Comment on this clone: The CDR3 end shows no conserved phenylalanine or tryptophan, and so a read error is likely. The DNA is left out, because the CDR3 cannot be placed on it with certainty; the CDR3 is given as TCRdb lists it. V usage is TRBV6-1 and J usage is TRBJ2-3; the table's TRBD1 call for D was not verified on the DNA. The CDR3 region is 10 residues in length, termini included. Germline V gives CDR1 MNHNS, CDR2 SASEGT. CDR3 sequence reads: CASSRTWLNL.

This clone was recorded at least ten times. The V and J genes are TRBV19 and TRBJ2-4, with D perhaps matching TRBD1 (5 bases). V was shortened by 8 bases and J by 0 bases, with 11 bases between the two germline ends. The germline V gene has CDR1 LNHDA and CDR2 SQIVND (reference sequence). The CDR3 totals 14 residues. The CDR3 loop reads CASASGIAKNIQYF. CDR3 nucleotide sequence: TGTGCCAGTGCGTCAGGGATAGCCAAAAACATTCAGTACTTC.

This clone was detected a few times. V usage is TRBV2 and J usage is TRBJ2-1; 9 nucleotides line up with TRBD2. The CDR3 totals 15 residues. Germline V lookup: CDR1 SNHLY, CDR2 FYNNEI. Trimming cost V 6 bases and J 2 bases; bases outside gene matches: 5. The CDR3 is CASRTGTSTYNEQFF. As DNA, the CDR3 is TGTGCCAGCAGGACCGGGACTAGCACCTACAATGAGCAGTTCTTC.

The chain joins TRBV7-2 to TRBJ2-2; D is unresolved. Germline lookup yields CDR1 SGHTA and CDR2 FQGNSA. This CDR3 has 13 residues. Between the trimmed V and J ends, which lost 3 bases and 5 bases, there was a span of 7 bases. For the CDR3, the DNA is TGTGCCAGCAGCTTCCTAGGGACCGGGGAGCTGTTTTTT. Protein: CASSFLGTGELFF.

This chain uses TRBV28 with TRBJ2-4; 11 positions match TRBD2. Germline V gives CDR1 MDHEN, CDR2 SYDVKM. The CDR3 has 17 residues. The V segment lost 5 bases and the J segment 1 base; nucleotides outside the gene matches: 7. The CDR3 DNA reads TGTGCCAGCAGTACTATAGCGGGAGGGCCGGCCAAAAACATTCAGTACTTC. This encodes CASSTIAGGPAKNIQYF.

This chain connects TRBV2 to TRBJ2-5, with D unclear. The CDR3 runs to 13 residues. Germline assignment: CDR1 SNHLY and CDR2 FYNNEI. Trimming removed 7 bases at V and 5 bases at J, with 14 bases between. The DNA for the CDR3 is TGTGCCAGCATCGAGTTTAGGGCGGAGACCCAGTACTTC. Amino acid sequence: CASIEFRAETQYF.

The chain couples TRBV27 to TRBJ2-1; 9 bases agree with TRBD1. The CDR3 totals 14 residues. Germline CDR1 reads MNHEY; CDR2 reads SMNVEV (reference sequence). With V trimmed by 4 bases and J by 7 bases, 5 bases remained unmatched. DNA for the CDR3: TGTGCCAGCAGTTCGGGACAGGGAGGAAATGAGCAGTTCTTC. It codes for CASSSGQGGNEQFF.

There are a few counts of this clone. The chain employs TRBV2 and TRBJ2-7; unclear D gene. The germline V gene has CDR1 SNHLY and CDR2 FYNNEI. The V end was cut by 1 base, the J end by 3 bases, with 13 bases between. This CDR3 is built from 15 residues. This chain's CDR3 is CASSEVPTAIYEQYF. The CDR3 DNA follows: TGTGCCAGCAGTGAAGTTCCGACCGCAATCTACGAGCAGTACTTC.